Described below is a single TCR beta chain sequence and its context. Its cognate antigen is unknown. Healthy HIV-negative adults with no recent acute infections or vaccinations were recruited as donors. Into CD45RA+ naive and CD45RA-negative memory subsets, the CD4+ cells were split. Sequenced by immunoSEQ multiplex PCR; TCRdb stores in-frame clones only, minus some. The data contain approximately 2,000,000 clones, approximately 90% of them singletons. The entry originates in a study of shared clonotypes between healthy human individuals. Study-wide points: On the whole, naive subsets had larger estimated richness than memory subsets had. Non-shared clonotypes had lower generation probabilities than those shared by all four donors.

CDR3 length: 17 amino acids. J was trimmed by 0 bases and V by 0 bases; bases with no gene match: 6. Germline CDR1 reads SGHRS; CDR2 reads YFSETQ. The chain recombines TRBV5-1 with TRBJ2-1; 7 nucleotides match TRBD1. The sample comprised naive CD4+ T cells from PBMCs. This sample's subset: CD45RA+ positively selected. The receptor was isolated from a young man in good health. Some clones in this sample may be carry-over from other donors' samples. For the CDR3, the DNA is TGCGCCAGCAGCTTGGGGACAGGCTTAAGCTCCTACAATGAGCAGTTCTTC. Amino acids: CASSLGTGLSSYNEQFF. Combining the CDR3 with reference TRBV5-1 and TRBJ2-1 gives the whole variable domain KAGVTQTPRYLIKTRGQQVTLSCSPISGHRSVSWYQQTPGQGLQFLFEYFSETQRNKGNFPGRFSGRQFSNSRSEMNVSTLELGDSALYLCASSLGTGLSSYNEQFFGPGTRLTVL.